This T cell receptor beta chain was recovered during a study of blood T cell repertoires in COVID-19. Study as a whole: Nucleic acid was either cDNA or gDNA, and it came from T cells, B-cell-depleted T cells, or PBMCs.

The authors' processing: Reference gene primers were amplified, and this amplification served to estimate nucleated cell counts. Sequencing was performed with immunoSEQ multiplex PCR; in TCRdb, only in-frame clones are kept and a portion is missing. V, J and clone size derive from that table, while D and trimming were established from the DNA sequence. The data contain about 74,000 clones, about 86% of them singletons. Per germline, CDR1 KGHSH and CDR2 LQKENI. Trimming removed 3 bases from V and 7 bases from J; junction bases left unmatched: 5. The CDR3 has 14 amino acids. The V call is TRBV18, the J call TRBJ1-2; 10 bases fit TRBD1. The TCR comes from an elderly woman with active or convalescent COVID-19. Sequencing was carried out using peripheral blood. The CDR3 DNA sequence: TGTGCCAGCTCACCGCGACAGGGGGCAGGTGGCTACACCTTC. Protein: CASSPRQGAGGYTF.